These T cell receptor beta chains were read from a single sample in a study of blood T cell repertoires in COVID-19. TCRdb's copy holds only in-frame clones and misses some; the assay was immunoSEQ multiplex PCR. The data hold some 80,000 clones, with 88% observed a single time. The sequenced material came from peripheral blood. The receptor set was obtained from a human donor in a cohort sampled during active COVID-19. Each CDR3 is given without its conserved first and last residue. The order of the fields is clone size, CDR3 length, J gene, V gene, CDR3 protein. Size values are once, few and many counts, or a class for expanded clones, and some rows have none.

>once|13|TRBJ1-2|TRBV6-5
ASSDPRTGMGGYT
>-|14|TRBJ2-5|TRBV7-6
ASSLVWGVGQETQY
>-|10|TRBJ1-2|TRBV7-9
ASSPGQGGYT
>-|15|TRBJ1-4|TRBV2
ASSVGGGGSTNEKLF
>-|12|TRBJ1-5|TRBV3-1/TRBV3-2
ASSRGSSNQPQH
>-|15|TRBJ2-3|TRBV28
ASSSGLAGGTSDTQY
>-|11|TRBJ2-7|TRBV12-5
ASARQVSYEQY
>-|11|TRBJ1-2|TRBV6-5
ASSYSETGSTT
>-|11|TRBJ2-7|TRBV6-5
ASSPRGMGEQY
>-|14|TRBJ1-3|TRBV7-2
ASQARLDRVGNTIY
>once|12|TRBJ2-5|TRBV18
ASSASGRSETQY
>-|12|TRBJ2-5|TRBV2
ASSINKGQETQY
>-|12|TRBJ2-7|TRBV5-1
ASSLAGFRDEQY
>-|13|TRBJ2-3|TRBV28
ASSSAGLATDTQY
>-|13|TRBJ2-1|TRBV7-3
ASSVHWSSYNEQF
>-|12|TRBJ2-2|TRBV19
ASNQEVNTGELF
>-|11|TRBJ1-1|TRBV5-1
ASSFRPGTEAF
>-|13|TRBJ2-1|TRBV5-5
ASSRDRVGYNEQF
>-|13|TRBJ2-1|TRBV29-1
SVLSGRGSYNEQF
>-|13|TRBJ1-5|TRBV3-1/TRBV3-2
ASSQSLNSNQPQH
>-|13|TRBJ2-7|TRBV7-2
ASSSDRGLSNEQY
>-|11|TRBJ2-5|TRBV7-2
ASRARGLETQY
>-|13|TRBJ2-7|TRBV27
ASSSLAGGPSEQY
>-|12|TRBJ1-2|TRBV4-3
ASSQEGGGIGYT
>-|13|TRBJ2-5|TRBV5-1
ASSTSTSRQETQY
>-|14|TRBJ2-5|TRBV4-3
ASSQVIGSGEETQY
>-|10|TRBJ2-7|TRBV6-2/TRBV6-3
ASSKSAYEQY
>-|13|TRBJ2-2|TRBV18
ASSRRLTNTGELF
>-|14|TRBJ2-3|TRBV5-1
ASSLGDRGPTDTQY
>-|9|TRBJ2-2|TRBV25-1
ASSESGELF
>-|12|TRBJ2-5|TRBV19
ASSRTSGQETQY